This TCR beta chain comes out of a study of CD8+CD57+ T cells in acquired aplastic anemia. Study results and limitations: Around 29 CD8+ CDR3 sequences were shared between patients and controls.

This clonotype was seen many times. Its matching antigen is unknown. The template for TCR beta VDJ and CDR3 sequence profiling was genomic DNA. TCRdb used MiXCR to reprocess the reads, holding one entry per CDR3 protein. This sample has roughly 300,000 distinct CDR3 sequences, with approximately 55% found just once. The source material was sorted CD4+, CD8+, or CD8+CD57+ T cells (not recorded which) from PBMCs. This TCR was sampled from a human donor with severe aplastic anemia or a healthy control (not recorded which).

The DNA for the CDR3 is TGCAGTGCTAGGTTAGGGCAGGCGAATTCACCCCTCCACTTT. Protein sequence: CSARLGQANSPLHF. This chain connects TRBV20-1 to TRBJ1-6; no clear D. Trimming removed 3 bases at V and 7 bases at J, with 13 bases between. The germline V gene has CDR1 DFQATT and CDR2 SNEGSKA (reference sequence). This CDR3 region has 14 residues.